This TCR beta chain was obtained from a study of T cell repertoires in cytomegalovirus infection. Whole-study context: Public TCR beta signature analysis indicated the presence of both CMV infection and matching HLA type.

Note on this clonotype: What it binds is not known.

TCRdb ran MiXCR on the reads and lists one entry per CDR3 protein. In the table there are approximately 730,000 distinct CDR3 sequences, around 31% of which are singletons. The receptor was derived from a human donor in good health (CMV status not recorded). Some clones in this sample may be carry-over from other donors' samples. The sample here was cultured PBMCs, taken from culture after CMV antigen stimulation.

The CDR3 bases are TGTGCCAGCACGAAACTGGAACCATACAATGAGCAGTTCTTC. It translates to CASTKLEPYNEQFF. The rearrangement joins TRBV12-3 or TRBV12-4 to TRBJ2-1; no clear D gene. The V end lost 7 bases, the J end lost 4 bases, and 14 bases lay between the germline ends. The CDR3 sequence is 14 residues long.